Presented here are 18 T cell receptor beta chains from one specimen sequenced in a study of blood T cell repertoires in COVID-19. This table comes from immunoSEQ multiplex PCR, and its TCRdb copy is limited to in-frame clones, with some not included. The repertoire holds 400,000 or so clones, with about nine tenths as singletons. The sample comprised PBMCs or T cells enriched from blood (not recorded which). The receptor set was obtained from a man between 18 and 29 years old who had recovered from COVID-19.

The chain is built from TRBV9 and TRBJ2-1; 11 nucleotides align to TRBD1. The germline V gene has CDR1 SGDLS and CDR2 YYNGEE. V trimming: 2 bases; J trimming: 6 bases; junction bases outside the gene matches: 7. This CDR3 comprises 16 residues. DNA of the CDR3: TGTGCCAGCAGCGTCCTTGGACAGGGGGCGATCAATGAGCAGTTCTTC. Amino acids: CASSVLGQGAINEQFF. The whole variable domain, remainder taken from reference TRBV9 and TRBJ2-1, is DSGVTQTPKHLITATGQRVTLRCSPRSGDLSVYWYQQSLDQGLQFLIQYYNGEERAKGNILERFSAQQFPDLHSELNLSSLELGDSALYFCASSVLGQGAINEQFFGPGTRLTVL.

The gene calls are TRBV9 and TRBJ2-7, with D tentatively TRBD2 (5 bases). Trimming shortened V by 4 bases and J by 7 bases, and 21 bases separated the two germline ends. CDR1 SGDLS and CDR2 YYNGEE come from the germline V gene. The CDR3 has 15 residues. The CDR3 loop reads CASSPGPRTGGEQYF. CDR3 in DNA: TGTGCCAGCAGCCCCGGACCCCGCACTGGAGGAGAGCAGTACTTC.

This chain joins TRBV3-1 (or the pseudogene TRBV3-2) and TRBJ1-3; a possible D gene is TRBD1 (5 bases). The CDR3 loop spans 14 amino acids. Trimming cost V 4 bases and J 4 bases, with 11 bases left between them. Germline loops: CDR1 LGHDT, CDR2 YNNKEL (reference sequence). The CDR3 spells CASSLTERGNTIYF. Written as DNA, the CDR3 is TGTGCCAGCAGCCTGACAGAACGCGGAAACACCATATATTTT.

V is TRBV6-4 and J is TRBJ2-2; 10 nucleotides line up with TRBD2. V lost 5 bases, J lost 4 bases, and 7 bases stayed unmatched. CDR3 size: 16 residues. CDR1 and CDR2 (germline): MRHNA, SNTAGT. CDR3 sequence: CASSPGTSVFTGELFF. The CDR3 bases are TGTGCCAGCAGTCCCGGGACTAGCGTCTTCACCGGGGAGCTGTTTTTT.

The V call is TRBV11-3, the J call TRBJ1-2; the D gene is possibly TRBD1 (5 bases). Looked up from germline, CDR1 is SGHNT and CDR2 is YENEEA. V dropped 4 bases and J dropped 8 bases, with 20 bases sitting between them. This CDR3 is built from 15 residues. CDR3 amino acids: CASSSHRGGKGGYTF. In nucleotides, the CDR3 is TGTGCCAGCAGCTCCCACCGAGGCGGGAAGGGGGGCTACACCTTC. Variable domain in full (rest from reference TRBV11-3 and TRBJ1-2): EAGVVQSPRYKIIEKKQPVAFWCNPISGHNTLYWYLQNLGQGPELLIRYENEEAVDDSQLPKDRFSAERLKGVDSTLKIQPAELGDSAVYLCASSSHRGGKGGYTFGSGTRLTVV.

The chain uses TRBV9 and TRBJ2-1; TRBD1 is a possible D gene (6 bases). V shed 2 bases and J shed 2 bases, with 14 bases lying between them. Germline values: CDR1 SGDLS, CDR2 YYNGEE. CDR3 size: 16 residues. In nucleotides, the CDR3 is TGTGCCAGCAGCGTTCACCAGGGGCGTACCTACAATGAGCAGTTCTTC. Translated: CASSVHQGRTYNEQFF.

The genes are TRBV7-6 and TRBJ1-2; 9 bases are a match to TRBD1. The CDR3 covers 15 residues. CDR1 SGHVS and CDR2 FNYEAQ come from the germline V gene. J lost 3 bases, V lost 5 bases, and 7 bases had no gene match. The CDR3 loop reads CASSLPTGGHYGYTF. As DNA, the CDR3 is TGTGCCAGCAGCCTACCGACAGGGGGTCACTATGGCTACACCTTC.

The chain joins TRBV19 to TRBJ1-3; tentative D call: TRBD1 (6 bases). Trimming pared 5 bases from V and 0 bases from J, leaving 8 bases between. The length of the CDR3 is 14 residues. Looked up from germline, CDR1 is LNHDA and CDR2 is SQIVND (reference sequence). The CDR3 DNA is TGTGCCAGTAGTGTGACAGGCTCTGGAAACACCATATATTTT. This sequence encodes CASSVTGSGNTIYF. The full variable domain, with the rest looked up from reference TRBV19 and TRBJ1-3, is DGGITQSPKYLFRKEGQNVTLSCEQNLNHDAMYWYRQDPGQGLRLIYYSQIVNDFQKGDIAEGYSVSREKKESFPLTVTSAQKNPTAFYLCASSVTGSGNTIYFGEGSWLTVV.

The chain has TRBV7-9 and TRBJ1-1; 9 bases line up with TRBD1. Germline CDR1 SEHNR, CDR2 FQNEAQ (reference sequence). CDR3 size: 17 residues. The trim removed 1 base at V and 1 base at J, leaving 7 bases unmatched. The CDR3 loop reads CASSLGNRGRGNTEAFF. The CDR3, as DNA: TGTGCCAGCAGCTTAGGAAACAGGGGGCGCGGGAACACTGAAGCTTTCTTT.

The gene calls are TRBV10-3 and TRBJ1-5; 8 nucleotides agree with TRBD1. V was clipped by 6 bases and J by 0 bases; unmatched bases: 4. The CDR3 loop spans 15 amino acids. The germline gives CDR1 ENHRY, CDR2 SYGVKD. DNA for the CDR3: TGTGCCATCAGCGAGACAGGGGATAGCAATCAGCCCCAGCATTTT. It translates to CAISETGDSNQPQHF.

The CDR3 loop reads CASSTETNQPQHF. The CDR3 nucleotides are TGTGCCAGCTCCACCGAGACTAATCAGCCCCAGCATTTT. The chain employs TRBV11-1 and TRBJ1-5; D not resolved. This CDR3 contains 13 residues. Germline V gene lookup returns CDR1 SGHAT and CDR2 FQDESV (reference sequence). V lost 8 bases, J lost 4 bases, and 12 bases lay in between.

The chain couples TRBV5-6 to TRBJ1-2; TRBD1 matches 8 bases. CDR1 is SGHDT and CDR2 is YYEEEE in the germline V gene. V lost 3 bases, J lost 0 bases, and 13 bases stayed unmatched. This CDR3 contains 18 residues. In DNA form, the CDR3 reads TGTGCCAGCAGCTCGACAGGGGTGTCCGTCACTCCTAACTATGGCTACACCTTC. Translated, it gives CASSSTGVSVTPNYGYTF.

In its sample, this clone was seen once. Other nucleotide sequences from this sample produce the same CDR3. The J gene is TRBJ1-5, the V gene TRBV18; tentatively, D is TRBD1 (5 bases). V lost 0 bases to trimming and J lost 4 bases, with 13 bases between them. Per the germline V gene, CDR1 is KGHSH and CDR2 is LQKENI. The CDR3 spans 16 residues. CDR3 residues: CASSPPSQGGNQPQHF. Written as DNA, the CDR3 is TGTGCCAGCTCACCACCTAGCCAGGGTGGGAATCAGCCCCAGCATTTT.

The chain combines TRBV6-5 with TRBJ1-6; weak D call: TRBD1 (6 bases). The germline V and J ends were trimmed by 6 bases and 6 bases, with 15 bases remaining between them. This CDR3 comprises 15 residues. The germline V gene has CDR1 MNHEY and CDR2 SVGAGI. CDR3 DNA sequence: TGTGCCAGCAGCGACCTGGGGGGGCTTAATTCACCCCTCCACTTT. Translating gives CASSDLGGLNSPLHF.

This clone was observed once. The genes are TRBV9 and TRBJ1-1; D is ambiguous. This CDR3 comprises 13 residues. CDR1 SGDLS and CDR2 YYNGEE come from the germline V gene. Deletions cut 4 bases from V and 6 bases from J, with 13 bases between. The CDR3 loop reads CASSSSEGAEAFF. The CDR3 DNA sequence: TGTGCCAGCAGCTCCTCGGAGGGTGCTGAAGCTTTCTTT.

V and J are TRBV6-6 and TRBJ1-1; no definite D call. Germline assignment: CDR1 MNHNY and CDR2 SVGAGI (reference sequence). The CDR3 is 14 residues long. The V gene lost 2 bases and the J gene lost 4 bases, with 11 bases spanning the gap. The CDR3 coding sequence is TGTGCCAGCAGTTACAGATCCTCGGGCACTGAAGCTTTCTTT. Translated: CASSYRSSGTEAFF.

The chain joins TRBV20-1 to TRBJ1-1, with a possible D match to TRBD1 (5 bases). The germline gives CDR1 DFQATT, CDR2 SNEGSKA (reference sequence). The CDR3 covers 10 residues. V lost 6 bases, J lost 11 bases, and 13 bases lay in between. The CDR3 DNA reads as TGCAGTGCCCCGGACAATCGGGCTTTCTTT. This sequence encodes CSAPDNRAFF.

The chain uses TRBV5-5 and TRBJ2-1; D not certain. Germline CDR1 SGHKS, CDR2 YYEKEE (reference sequence). The CDR3 spans 12 residues. V lost 0 bases and J 8 bases, leaving 6 bases between the germline ends. CDR3 sequence: CASSLAGYEQFF. CDR3 coding DNA: TGTGCCAGCAGCTTGGCAGGTTATGAGCAGTTCTTC.